This T cell receptor beta chain emerged from a study of vaccination and CD4 T cells after COVID-19. On the study more broadly: Stimulation of cells relied on overlapping spike peptides derived from SARS-CoV-2, HCoV-NL63, HCoV-OC43 and HCoV-229E.

This clonotype rates as medium-sized. The target antigen is unknown. The treatment here: roughly 10-day PBMC culture with coronavirus spike peptide pools or control peptides (ViraFEST assay). Under the ViraFEST approach, antigen-specific T cells were expanded with peptide pools and TCRs subsequently sequenced. Sequenced with the Oncomine TCR Beta short-read assay was DNA taken from cultured CD4+ T cells. It was from cultured CD4+ T cells that genomic DNA was extracted. TCRdb itself ran the PCR reads through MiXCR, one entry per CDR3 protein. The repertoire holds 7,300 or so distinct CDR3 sequences, with around four fifths as singletons. The CDR3 covers 11 residues. Germline values: CDR1 SGHDT, CDR2 YYEEEE. V was clipped by 0 bases and J by 12 bases, with 10 bases between them.

This sequence originates from a human donor who had recovered from COVID-19. J is TRBJ2-7 and V is TRBV5-6, with no clear D. Sequencing was done on a sample of CD4+ T cells from blood, cultured in vitro. The CDR3 DNA reads as TGTGCCAGCAGCTTGGGCGGTAGGTCGTACTTC. Protein product: CASSLGGRSYF.